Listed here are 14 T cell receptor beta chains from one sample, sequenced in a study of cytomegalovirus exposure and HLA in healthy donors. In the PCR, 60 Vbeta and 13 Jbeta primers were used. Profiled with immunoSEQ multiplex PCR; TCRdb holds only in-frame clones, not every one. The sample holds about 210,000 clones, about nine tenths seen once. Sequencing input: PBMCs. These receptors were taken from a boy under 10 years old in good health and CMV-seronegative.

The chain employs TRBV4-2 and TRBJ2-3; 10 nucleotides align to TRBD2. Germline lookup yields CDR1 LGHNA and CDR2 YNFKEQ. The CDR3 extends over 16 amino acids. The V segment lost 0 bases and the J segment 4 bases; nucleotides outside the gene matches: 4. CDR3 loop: CASSQEVLAGADTQYF. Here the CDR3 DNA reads TGTGCCAGCAGCCAAGAAGTCCTAGCGGGGGCAGATACGCAGTATTTT.

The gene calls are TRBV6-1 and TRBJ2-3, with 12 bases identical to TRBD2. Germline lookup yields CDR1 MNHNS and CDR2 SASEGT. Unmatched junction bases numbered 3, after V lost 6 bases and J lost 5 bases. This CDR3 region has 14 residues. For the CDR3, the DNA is TGTGCCAGCAGGGAGACTAGCGGGGGAGATACGCAGTATTTT. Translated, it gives CASRETSGGDTQYF.

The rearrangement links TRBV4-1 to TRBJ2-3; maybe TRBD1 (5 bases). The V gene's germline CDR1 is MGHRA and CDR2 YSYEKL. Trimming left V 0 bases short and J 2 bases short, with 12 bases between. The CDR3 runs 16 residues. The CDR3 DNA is TGCGCCAGCAGCCAAGATGATTCAGGGAACACAGATACGCAGTATTTT. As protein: CASSQDDSGNTDTQYF.

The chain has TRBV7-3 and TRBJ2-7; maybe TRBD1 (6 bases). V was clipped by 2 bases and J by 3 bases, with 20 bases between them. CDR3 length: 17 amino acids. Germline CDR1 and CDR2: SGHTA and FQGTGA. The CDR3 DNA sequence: TGTGCCAGCAGCTTATCCCCAAACCGGGACAACTACTACGAGCAGTACTTC. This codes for CASSLSPNRDNYYEQYF.

The CDR3 bases are TGTGCCAGCAGCCAACCCCAGGGGGCGGGGAACGATTCACCCCTCCACTTT. It specifies CASSQPQGAGNDSPLHF. The V and J genes are TRBV4-2 and TRBJ1-6; 8 bases line up with TRBD1. This CDR3 is 17 amino acids long. Looked up from germline, CDR1 is LGHNA and CDR2 is YNFKEQ. J gave up 8 bases and V 2 bases, and 11 bases lay outside the gene matches.

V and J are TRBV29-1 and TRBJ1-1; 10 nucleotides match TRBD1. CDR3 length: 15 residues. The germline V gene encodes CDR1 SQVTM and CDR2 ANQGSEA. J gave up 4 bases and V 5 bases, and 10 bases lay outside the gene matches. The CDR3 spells CSVSGQGWSSTEAFF. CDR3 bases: TGCAGCGTTTCGGGACAGGGGTGGAGTAGCACTGAAGCTTTCTTT.

The CDR3 protein is CASTWGGGDDTEAFF. The DNA of the CDR3 is TGCGCCAGCACCTGGGGGGGTGGAGATGACACTGAAGCTTTCTTT. The chain joins TRBV5-1 to TRBJ1-1; TRBD1 is a possible D gene (5 bases). V was clipped by 6 bases and J by 3 bases, with 18 bases between them. Germline V lookup: CDR1 SGHRS, CDR2 YFSETQ. This CDR3 has 15 residues.

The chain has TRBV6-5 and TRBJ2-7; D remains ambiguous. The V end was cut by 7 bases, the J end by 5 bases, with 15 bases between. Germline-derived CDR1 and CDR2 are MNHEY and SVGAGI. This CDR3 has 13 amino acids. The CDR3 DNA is TGTGCCAGCACCTCCCGGAGAGGCCACGAGCAGTACTTC. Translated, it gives CASTSRRGHEQYF.

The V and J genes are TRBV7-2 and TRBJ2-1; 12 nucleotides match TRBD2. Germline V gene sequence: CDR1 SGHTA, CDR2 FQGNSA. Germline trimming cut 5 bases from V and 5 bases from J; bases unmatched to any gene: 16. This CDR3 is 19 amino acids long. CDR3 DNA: TGTGCCAGCAGCCCCCAGGTTGAACTAGCGGGAGGAAAAGACAATGAGCAGTTCTTC. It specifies CASSPQVELAGGKDNEQFF.

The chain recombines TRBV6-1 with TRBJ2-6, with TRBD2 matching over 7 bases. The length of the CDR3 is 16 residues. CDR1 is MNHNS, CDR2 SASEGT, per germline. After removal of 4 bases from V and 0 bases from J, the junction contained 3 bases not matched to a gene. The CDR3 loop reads CASSGDYRSGANVLTF. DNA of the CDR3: TGTGCCAGCAGTGGGGACTATCGCTCTGGGGCCAACGTCCTGACTTTC.

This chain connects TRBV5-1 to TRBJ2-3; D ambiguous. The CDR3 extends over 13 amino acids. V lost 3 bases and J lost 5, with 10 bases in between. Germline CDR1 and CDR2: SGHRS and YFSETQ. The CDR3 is CASSSLARDTQYF. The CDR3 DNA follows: TGCGCCAGCAGCTCCCTCGCCAGAGATACGCAGTATTTT.

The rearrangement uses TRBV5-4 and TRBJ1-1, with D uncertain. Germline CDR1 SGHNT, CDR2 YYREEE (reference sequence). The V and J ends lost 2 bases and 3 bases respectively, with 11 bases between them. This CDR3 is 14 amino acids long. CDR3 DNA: TGTGCCAGCAGCTTTATCCGGAGTGACACTGAAGCTTTCTTT. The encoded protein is CASSFIRSDTEAFF.

The CDR3 region has the DNA TGCAGCGTTGAGGCAGGGGCTAATGAAAAACTGTTTTTT. Protein sequence: CSVEAGANEKLFF. This chain uses TRBV29-1 with TRBJ1-4; D possibly corresponds to TRBD1 (6 bases). This CDR3 spans 13 amino acids. The germline CDR1 and CDR2 sequences are SQVTM and ANQGSEA. Trimming removed 3 bases at V and 3 bases at J, with 8 bases between.

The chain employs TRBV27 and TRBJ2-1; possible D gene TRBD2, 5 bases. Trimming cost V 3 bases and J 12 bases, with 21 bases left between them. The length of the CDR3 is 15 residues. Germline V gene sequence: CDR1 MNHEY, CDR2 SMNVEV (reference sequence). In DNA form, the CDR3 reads TGTGCCAGCAGTTTGAGTTTGGTAGCGACGAGTCCGCAGTTCTTC. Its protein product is CASSLSLVATSPQFF.